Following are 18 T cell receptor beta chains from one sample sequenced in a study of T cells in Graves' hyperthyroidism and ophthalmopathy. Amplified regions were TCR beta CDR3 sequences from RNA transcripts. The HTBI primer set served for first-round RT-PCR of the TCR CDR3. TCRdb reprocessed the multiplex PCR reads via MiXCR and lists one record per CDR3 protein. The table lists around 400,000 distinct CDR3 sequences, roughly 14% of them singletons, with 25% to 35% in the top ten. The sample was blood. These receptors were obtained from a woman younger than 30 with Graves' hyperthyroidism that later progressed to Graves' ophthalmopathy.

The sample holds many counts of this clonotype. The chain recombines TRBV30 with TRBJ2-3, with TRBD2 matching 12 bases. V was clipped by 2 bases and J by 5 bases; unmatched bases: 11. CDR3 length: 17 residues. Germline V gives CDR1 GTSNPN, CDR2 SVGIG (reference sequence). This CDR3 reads CAWSLGASGRAKDTQYF. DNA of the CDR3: TGTGCCTGGAGTTTAGGCGCTAGCGGGAGGGCAAAAGATACGCAGTATTTT.

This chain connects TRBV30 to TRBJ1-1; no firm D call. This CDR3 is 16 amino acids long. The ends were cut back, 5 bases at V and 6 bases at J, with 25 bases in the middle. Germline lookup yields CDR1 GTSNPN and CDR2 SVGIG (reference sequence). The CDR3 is CAWGPGRVIISAEAFF. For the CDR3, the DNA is TGTGCCTGGGGTCCCGGGCGGGTTATTATCAGTGCTGAAGCTTTCTTT. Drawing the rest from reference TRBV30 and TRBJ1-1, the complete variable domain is SQTIHQWPATLVQPVGSPLSLECTVEGTSNPNLYWYRQAAGRGLQLLFYSVGIGQISSEVPQNLSASRPQDRQFILSSKKLLLSDSGFYLCAWGPGRVIISAEAFFGQGTRLTVV.

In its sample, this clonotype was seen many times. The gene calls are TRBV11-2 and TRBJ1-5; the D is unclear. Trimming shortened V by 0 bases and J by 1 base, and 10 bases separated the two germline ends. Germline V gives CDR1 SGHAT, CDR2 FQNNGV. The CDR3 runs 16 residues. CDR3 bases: TGTGCCAGCAGCTTAGACGGAGGGTTGAGCAATCAGCCCCAGCATTTT. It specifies CASSLDGGLSNQPQHF.

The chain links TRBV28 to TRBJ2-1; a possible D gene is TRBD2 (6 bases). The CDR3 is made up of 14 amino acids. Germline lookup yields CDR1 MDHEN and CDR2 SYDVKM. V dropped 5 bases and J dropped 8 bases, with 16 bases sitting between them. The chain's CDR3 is CASSRRTNEDEQFF. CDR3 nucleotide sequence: TGTGCCAGCAGTCGAAGGACTAATGAGGATGAGCAGTTCTTC.

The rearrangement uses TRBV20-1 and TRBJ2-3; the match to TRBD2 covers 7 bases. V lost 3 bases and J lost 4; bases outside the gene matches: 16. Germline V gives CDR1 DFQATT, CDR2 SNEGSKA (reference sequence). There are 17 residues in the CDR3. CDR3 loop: CSASESGAGRWADTQYF. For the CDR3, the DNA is TGCAGTGCTAGTGAGTCGGGAGCGGGAAGGTGGGCAGATACGCAGTATTTT.

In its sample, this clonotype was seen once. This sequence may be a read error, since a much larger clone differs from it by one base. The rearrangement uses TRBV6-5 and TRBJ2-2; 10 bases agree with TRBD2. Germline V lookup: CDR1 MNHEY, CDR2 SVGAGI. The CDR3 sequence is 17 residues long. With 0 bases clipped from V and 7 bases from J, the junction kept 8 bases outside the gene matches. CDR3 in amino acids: CASSYSRSGRAIGELFF. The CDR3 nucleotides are TGTGCCAGCAGTTACTCAAGGAGCGGGAGGGCCATCGGGGAGCTGTTTTTT.

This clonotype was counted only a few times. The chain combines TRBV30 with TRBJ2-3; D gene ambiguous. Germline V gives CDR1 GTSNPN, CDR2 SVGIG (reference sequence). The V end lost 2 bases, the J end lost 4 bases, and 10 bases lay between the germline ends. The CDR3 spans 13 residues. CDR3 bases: TGTGCCTGGAGTACCACAGACCCAGATACGCAGTATTTT. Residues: CAWSTTDPDTQYF.

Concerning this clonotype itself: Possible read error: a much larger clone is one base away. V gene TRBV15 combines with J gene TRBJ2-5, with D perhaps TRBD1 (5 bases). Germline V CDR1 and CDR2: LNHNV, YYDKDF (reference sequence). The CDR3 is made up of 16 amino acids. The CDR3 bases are TGTGCCACCAGCGGAGATAGTCGACAGATCCAAGAGACCCAGTACTTC. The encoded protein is CATSGDSRQIQETQYF. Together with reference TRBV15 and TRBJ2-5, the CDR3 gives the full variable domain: DAMVIQNPRYQVTQFGKPVTLSCSQTLNHNVMYWYQQKSSQAPKLLFHYYDKDFNNEADTPDNFQSRRPNTSFCFLDIRSPGLGDTAMYLCATSGDSRQIQETQYFGPGTRLLVL.

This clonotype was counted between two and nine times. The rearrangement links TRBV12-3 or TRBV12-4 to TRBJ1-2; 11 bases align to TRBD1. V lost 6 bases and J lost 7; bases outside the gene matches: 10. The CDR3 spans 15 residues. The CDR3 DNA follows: TGTGCCAGCAGCCCTCAGGGACAGGGGGTGAGTGGCTACACCTTC. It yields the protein CASSPQGQGVSGYTF.

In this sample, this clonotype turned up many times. CDR3 protein: CASSQRSSAPNNEQFF. The CDR3 coding sequence is TGTGCCAGCAGCCAACGGTCGAGCGCACCCAACAATGAGCAGTTCTTC. The J gene is TRBJ2-1, the V gene TRBV3-1; D gene ambiguous. CDR1 is LGHDT, CDR2 YNNKEL, per germline (reference sequence). The CDR3 is made up of 16 amino acids. The V and J ends lost 2 bases and 5 bases respectively, with 16 bases between them.

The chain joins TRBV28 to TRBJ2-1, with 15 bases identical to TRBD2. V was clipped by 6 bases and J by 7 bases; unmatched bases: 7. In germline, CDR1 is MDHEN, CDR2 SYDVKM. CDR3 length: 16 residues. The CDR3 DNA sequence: TGTGCCAGCAGACCGACCGGGACTAGCGGGAGGAATGAGCAGTTCTTC. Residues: CASRPTGTSGRNEQFF.

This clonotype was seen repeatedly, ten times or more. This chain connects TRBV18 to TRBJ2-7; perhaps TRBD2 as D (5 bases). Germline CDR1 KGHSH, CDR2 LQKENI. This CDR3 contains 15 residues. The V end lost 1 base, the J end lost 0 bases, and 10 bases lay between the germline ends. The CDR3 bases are TGTGCCAGCTCACCACGAAGGACTTCCTCCTACGAGCAGTACTTC. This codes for CASSPRRTSSYEQYF. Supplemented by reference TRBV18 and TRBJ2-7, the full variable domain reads NAGVMQNPRHLVRRRGQEARLRCSPMKGHSHVYWYRQLPEEGLKFMVYLQKENIIDESGMPKERFSAEFPKEGPSILRIQQVVRGDSAAYFCASSPRRTSSYEQYFGPGTRLTVT.

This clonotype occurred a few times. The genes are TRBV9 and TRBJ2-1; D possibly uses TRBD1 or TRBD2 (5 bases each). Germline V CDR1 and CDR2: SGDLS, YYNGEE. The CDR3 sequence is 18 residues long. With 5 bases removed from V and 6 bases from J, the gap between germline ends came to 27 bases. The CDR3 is CASRITRKKGPGSNEQFF. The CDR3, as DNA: TGTGCCAGCAGAATCACGAGAAAAAAGGGGCCGGGGAGCAATGAGCAGTTCTTC. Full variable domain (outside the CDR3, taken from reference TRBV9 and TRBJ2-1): DSGVTQTPKHLITATGQRVTLRCSPRSGDLSVYWYQQSLDQGLQFLIQYYNGEERAKGNILERFSAQQFPDLHSELNLSSLELGDSALYFCASRITRKKGPGSNEQFFGPGTRLTVL.

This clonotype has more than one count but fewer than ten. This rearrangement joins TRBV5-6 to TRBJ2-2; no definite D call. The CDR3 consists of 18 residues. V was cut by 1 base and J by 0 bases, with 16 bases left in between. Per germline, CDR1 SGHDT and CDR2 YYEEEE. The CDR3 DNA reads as TGTGCCAGCAGCTTGATGAGGCGGACCCTTTCGAACACCGGGGAGCTGTTTTTT. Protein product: CASSLMRRTLSNTGELFF. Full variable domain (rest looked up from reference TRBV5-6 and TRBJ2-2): DAGVTQSPTHLIKTRGQQVTLRCSPKSGHDTVSWYQQALGQGPQFIFQYYEEEERQRGNFPDRFSGHQFPNYSSELNVNALLLGDSALYLCASSLMRRTLSNTGELFFGEGSRLTVL.

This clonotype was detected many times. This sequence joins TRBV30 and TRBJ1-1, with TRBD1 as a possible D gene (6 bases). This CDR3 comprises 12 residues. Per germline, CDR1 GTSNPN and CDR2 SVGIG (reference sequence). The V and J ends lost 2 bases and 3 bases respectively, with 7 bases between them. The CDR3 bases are TGTGCCTGGAGTCCAGGGGACACTGAAGCTTTCTTT. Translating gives CAWSPGDTEAFF.

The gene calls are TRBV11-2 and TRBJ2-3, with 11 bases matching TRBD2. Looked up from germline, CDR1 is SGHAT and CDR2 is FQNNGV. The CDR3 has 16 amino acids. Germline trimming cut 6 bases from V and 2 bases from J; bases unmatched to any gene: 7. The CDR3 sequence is CASRPLAGGPTDTQYF. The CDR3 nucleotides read TGTGCCAGCAGACCCCTAGCGGGAGGCCCCACAGATACGCAGTATTTT.

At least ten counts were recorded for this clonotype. Written as DNA, the CDR3 is TGTGCCAGCAGTGAAGCGCAGACAGGGGGAGGACAGCCCCAGCATTTT. The encoded protein is CASSEAQTGGGQPQHF. J is TRBJ1-5 and V is TRBV2; 9 nucleotides agree with TRBD1. The V and J ends lost 0 bases and 7 bases, in that order; junction bases with no gene match: 7. The CDR3 covers 16 residues. Germline-derived CDR1 and CDR2 are SNHLY and FYNNEI.

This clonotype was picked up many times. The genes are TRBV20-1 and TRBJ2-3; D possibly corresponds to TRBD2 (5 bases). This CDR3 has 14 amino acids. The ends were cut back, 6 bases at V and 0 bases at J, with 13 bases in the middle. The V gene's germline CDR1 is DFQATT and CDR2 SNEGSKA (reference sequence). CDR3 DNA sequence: TGCAGTGCCCCAGAGCGGACTAGCACAGATACGCAGTATTTT. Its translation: CSAPERTSTDTQYF.